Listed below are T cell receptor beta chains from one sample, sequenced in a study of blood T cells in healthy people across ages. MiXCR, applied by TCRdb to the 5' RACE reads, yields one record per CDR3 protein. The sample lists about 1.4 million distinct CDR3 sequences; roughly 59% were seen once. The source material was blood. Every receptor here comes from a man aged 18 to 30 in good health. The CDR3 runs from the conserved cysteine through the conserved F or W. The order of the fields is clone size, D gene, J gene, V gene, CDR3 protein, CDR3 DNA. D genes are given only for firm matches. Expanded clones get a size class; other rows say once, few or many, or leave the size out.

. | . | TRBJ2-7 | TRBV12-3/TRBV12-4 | CASSLAANDYEQYF | TGTGCCAGCAGTTTAGCCGCTAATGATTACGAGCAGTACTTC
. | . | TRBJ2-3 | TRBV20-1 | CSARQTEFLAADTQYF | TGCAGTGCTAGACAAACCGAGTTCCTAGCCGCAGATACGCAGTATTTT
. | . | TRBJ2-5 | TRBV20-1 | CSARIAVQETQYF | TGCAGTGCAAGAATAGCGGTGCAAGAGACCCAGTACTTC
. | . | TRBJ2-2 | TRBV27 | CASSQRGGELFF | TGTGCCAGCAGTCAACGGGGCGGGGAGCTGTTTTTT
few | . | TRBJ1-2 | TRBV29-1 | CSTRSGNGYTF | TGCAGCACAAGGTCGGGTAACGGCTACACCTTC
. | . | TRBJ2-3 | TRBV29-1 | CSVGAINTDTQYF | TGCAGCGTTGGAGCCATAAACACAGATACGCAGTATTTT
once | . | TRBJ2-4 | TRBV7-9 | CASSRGGGAKNIQYF | TGTGCCAGCAGCAGGGGAGGGGGAGCCAAAAACATTCAGTACTTC
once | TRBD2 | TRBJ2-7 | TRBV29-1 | CSVDSGAPYEQYF | TGCAGCGTTGATAGCGGGGCCCCCTACGAGCAGTACTTC
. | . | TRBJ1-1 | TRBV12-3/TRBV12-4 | CASRHRELPATTEAFF | TGTGCCAGCCGCCATAGGGAACTTCCAGCAACGACTGAAGCTTTCTTT
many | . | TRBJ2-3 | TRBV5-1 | CASSLGDSTDTQYF | TGTGCCAGCAGCTTGGGGGACAGCACAGATACGCAGTATTTT
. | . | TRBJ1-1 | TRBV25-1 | CASSRRGDTEAFF | TGTGCCAGCAGTCGGAGGGGGGACACTGAAGCTTTCTTT
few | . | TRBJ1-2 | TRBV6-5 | CASSPTVFNYGYTF | TGTGCCAGCAGTCCGACAGTCTTTAACTATGGCTACACCTTC
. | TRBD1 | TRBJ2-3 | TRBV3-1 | CASSQRQGLSTDTQYF | TGTGCCAGCAGCCAGAGACAGGGTCTAAGCACAGATACGCAGTATTTT
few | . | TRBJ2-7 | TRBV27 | CASSFRGLSPYEQYF | TGTGCCAGCAGTTTCCGGGGTCTCTCTCCCTACGAGCAGTACTTC
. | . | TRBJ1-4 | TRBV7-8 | CASSLAPRGHEKLFF | TGTGCCAGCAGCTTAGCCCCCAGGGGTCATGAAAAACTGTTTTTT
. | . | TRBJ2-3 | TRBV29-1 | CSVGTDSDTQYF | TGCAGCGTTGGGACAGACTCAGATACGCAGTATTTT
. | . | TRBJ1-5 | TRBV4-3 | CASSQERAPKHQPQHF | TGCGCCAGCAGCCAAGAGAGGGCCCCAAAGCACCAGCCCCAGCATTTT
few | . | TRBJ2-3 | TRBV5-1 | CASRSWDTQYF | TGCGCCAGCAGAAGCTGGGATACGCAGTATTTT
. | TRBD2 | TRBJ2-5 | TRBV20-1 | CSAPAREGLEQYF | TGCAGTGCGCCCGCGCGGGAGGGGCTGGAGCAGTACTTC
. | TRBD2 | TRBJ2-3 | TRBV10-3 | CAIKKRGGLEDTQYF | TGTGCCATCAAAAAGCGGGGGGGCTTGGAAGATACGCAGTATTTT
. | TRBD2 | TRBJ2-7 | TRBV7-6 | CASSLGGSLDEQYF | TGTGCCAGCAGCCTGGGCGGGAGTCTCGACGAGCAGTACTTC
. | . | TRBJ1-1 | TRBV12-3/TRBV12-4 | CASSLHVNTEAFF | TGTGCCAGCAGTTTGCATGTGAACACTGAAGCTTTCTTT
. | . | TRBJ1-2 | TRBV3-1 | CASSQDERGGYTF | TGTGCCAGCAGCCAAGATGAGCGAGGAGGCTACACCTTC
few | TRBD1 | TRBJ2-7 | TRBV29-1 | CSVVGRDSLTYEQYF | TGCAGCGTTGTAGGACGGGACAGCCTCACCTACGAGCAGTACTTC
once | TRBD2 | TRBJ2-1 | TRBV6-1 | CASSEALPKGTSAYNEQFF | TGTGCCAGCAGTGAAGCGCTCCCCAAAGGGACTAGCGCCTACAATGAGCAGTTCTTC
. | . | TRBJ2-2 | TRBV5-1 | CASSFGTAGSGELFF | TGCGCCAGCAGCTTCGGGACTGCGGGTTCCGGGGAGCTGTTTTTT
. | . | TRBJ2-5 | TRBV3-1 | CASSLRTGGGQETQYF | TGTGCCAGCAGCCTCCGGACAGGCGGGGGGCAAGAGACCCAGTACTTC
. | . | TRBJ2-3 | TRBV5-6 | CAGSLAVIPTDTQYF | TGTGCCGGCAGCTTGGCGGTCATACCCACAGATACGCAGTATTTT
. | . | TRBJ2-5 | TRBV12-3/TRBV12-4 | CASSSYPEWGGKETQYF | TGTGCCAGCAGTTCGTACCCGGAATGGGGTGGAAAAGAGACCCAGTACTTC
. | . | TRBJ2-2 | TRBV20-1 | CSAGGGGTGELFF | TGCAGTGCCGGAGGGGGAGGAACCGGGGAGCTGTTTTTT
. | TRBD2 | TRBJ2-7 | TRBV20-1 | CSAQGAGAFYEQYF | TGCAGTGCCCAAGGGGCGGGAGCATTCTACGAGCAGTACTTC
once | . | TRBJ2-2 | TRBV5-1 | CASSLGGNNGELFF | TGCGCCAGCAGCTTGGGCGGGAACAACGGGGAGCTGTTTTTT
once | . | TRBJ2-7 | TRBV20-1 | CSAHTLPQNSYEQYF | TGCAGTGCTCATACCCTGCCTCAAAACTCCTACGAGCAGTACTTC
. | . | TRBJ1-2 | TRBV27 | CASSLYSGGGGNYGYTF | TGTGCCAGCAGTTTATATAGTGGTGGTGGGGGTAACTATGGCTACACCTTC
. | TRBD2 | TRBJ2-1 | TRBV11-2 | CASSRRTSGGVNEQFF | TGTGCCAGCAGTCGTCGGACTAGCGGGGGGGTTAATGAGCAGTTCTTC
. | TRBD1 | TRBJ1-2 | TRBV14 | CASSRDSYYGYTF | TGTGCCAGCAGCCGGGACAGCTACTATGGCTACACCTTC
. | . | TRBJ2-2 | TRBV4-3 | CASSRSVGGLGNTGELFF | TGCGCCAGCAGCCGAAGCGTCGGGGGGCTGGGAAACACCGGGGAGCTGTTTTTT
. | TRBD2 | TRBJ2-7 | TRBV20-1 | CSANGGGTSSYEQYF | TGCAGTGCTAATGGCGGGGGGACGAGCTCCTACGAGCAGTACTTC
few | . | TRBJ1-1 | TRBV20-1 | CSALRGATEAFF | TGCAGTGCCCTCAGAGGGGCCACTGAAGCTTTCTTT
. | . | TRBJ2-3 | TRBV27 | CASIKTHTDTQYF | TGTGCCAGCATAAAGACACACACAGATACGCAGTATTTT
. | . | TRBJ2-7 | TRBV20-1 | CSAQSLTGSAYEQYF | TGCAGTGCTCAATCGTTAACAGGGAGCGCCTACGAGCAGTACTTC
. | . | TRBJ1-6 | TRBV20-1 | CSARDPLPSSYNPPLHF | TGCAGTGCTAGAGATCCCCTTCCCAGCTCCTATAATCCACCCCTCCACTTT
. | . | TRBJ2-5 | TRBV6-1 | CASGWETQYF | TGTGCCAGCGGATGGGAGACCCAGTACTTC
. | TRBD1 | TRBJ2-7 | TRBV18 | CASSPRDREGYEQYF | TGTGCCAGCTCACCCAGGGACAGGGAAGGCTACGAGCAGTACTTC
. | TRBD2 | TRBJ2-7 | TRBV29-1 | CSVGLAGTYEQYF | TGCAGCGTTGGACTAGCGGGGACCTACGAGCAGTACTTC
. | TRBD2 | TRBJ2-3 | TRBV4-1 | CASSPEREGTQYF | TGCGCCAGCAGTCCAGAGCGGGAGGGAACGCAGTATTTT
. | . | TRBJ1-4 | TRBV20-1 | CSARGGIKEKLFF | TGCAGTGCTAGAGGGGGGATTAAGGAAAAACTGTTTTTT
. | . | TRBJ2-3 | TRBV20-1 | CSATDGTLTDTQYF | TGCAGTGCGACGGACGGGACACTCACAGATACGCAGTATTTT
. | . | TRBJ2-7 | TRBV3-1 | CASSQYRDQIEQYF | TGTGCCAGCAGCCAATACCGGGATCAGATCGAGCAGTACTTC
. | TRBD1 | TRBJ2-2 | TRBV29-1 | CSVRGLYTGELFF | TGCAGCGTCAGGGGGTTATACACCGGGGAGCTGTTTTTT
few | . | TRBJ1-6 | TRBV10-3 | CAISESSGTPLHF | TGTGCCATCAGTGAGTCGTCAGGGACACCCCTCCACTTT
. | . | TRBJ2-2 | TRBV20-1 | CSASTEAGELFF | TGCAGTGCTAGTACGGAGGCCGGGGAGCTGTTTTTT
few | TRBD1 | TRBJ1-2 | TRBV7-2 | CASSGTGGWGYTF | TGTGCCAGCAGCGGTACAGGGGGCTGGGGCTACACCTTC
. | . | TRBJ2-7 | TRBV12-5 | CASGPGRLAEQYF | TGTGCTAGTGGCCCGGGACGCCTCGCCGAGCAGTACTTC
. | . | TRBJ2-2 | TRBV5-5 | CASSWDPLNTGELFF | TGTGCCAGCAGCTGGGATCCCCTGAACACCGGGGAGCTGTTTTTT
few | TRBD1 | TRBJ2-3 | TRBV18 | CASSPRDRSTDTQYF | TGCGCCAGCAGCCCCCGGGACAGGAGCACAGATACGCAGTATTTT
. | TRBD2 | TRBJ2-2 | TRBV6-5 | CASSYALAGRTGELFF | TGTGCCAGCAGTTATGCCCTAGCGGGACGGACCGGGGAGCTGTTTTTT
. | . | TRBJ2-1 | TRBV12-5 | CASGFGDTAWFF | TGTGCTAGTGGTTTTGGGGACACCGCGTGGTTCTTC
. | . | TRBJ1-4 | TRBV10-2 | CASSDRAVEGGEKLFF | TGCGCCAGCAGTGACAGAGCAGTGGAGGGGGGTGAAAAACTGTTTTTT
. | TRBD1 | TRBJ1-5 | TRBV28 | CASRTGVRNQPQHF | TGTGCCAGCAGGACAGGGGTTCGCAATCAGCCCCAGCATTTT